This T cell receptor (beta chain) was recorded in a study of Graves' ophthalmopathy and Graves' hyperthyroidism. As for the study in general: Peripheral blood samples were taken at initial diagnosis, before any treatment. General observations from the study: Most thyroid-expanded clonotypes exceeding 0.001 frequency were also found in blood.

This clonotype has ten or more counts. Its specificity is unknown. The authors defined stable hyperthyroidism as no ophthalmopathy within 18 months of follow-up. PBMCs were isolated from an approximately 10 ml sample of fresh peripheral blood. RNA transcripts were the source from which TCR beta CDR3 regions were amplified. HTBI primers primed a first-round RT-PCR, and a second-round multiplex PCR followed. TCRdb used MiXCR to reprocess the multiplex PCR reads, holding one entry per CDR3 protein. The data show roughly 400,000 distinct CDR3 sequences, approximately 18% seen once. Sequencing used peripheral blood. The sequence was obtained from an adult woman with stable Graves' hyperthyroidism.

CDR3 nucleotides: TGTGCCAGCAGCTCCCCCCCGGGAGGCAATTCACCCCTCCACTTT. Its translation: CASSSPPGGNSPLHF. V usage is TRBV11-2 and J usage is TRBJ1-6, with no clear D. Between the trimmed V and J ends, which lost 4 bases and 7 bases, there was a span of 14 bases. This CDR3 comprises 15 residues. Germline loops: CDR1 SGHAT, CDR2 FQNNGV.